This entry features one TCR beta chain sequence. Its specificity is not known. This sample stems from a study of T cell repertoires in cytomegalovirus infection. Trimming removed 1 base at V and 0 bases at J, with 16 bases between. From germline, CDR1 is LGHNT and CDR2 FRNRAP. There are 17 residues in the CDR3. TCRdb passed the reads through MiXCR, listing each CDR3 protein once. The table lists roughly 990,000 distinct CDR3 sequences, 31% of them singletons. The material sequenced was cultured CD8+ T cells from PBMCs, taken from culture after CMV antigen stimulation. The sequence came from a human donor in good health (CMV status not recorded). Some clones in this sample may be carry-over from other donors' samples. The rearrangement uses TRBV12-5 and TRBJ2-7; either TRBD1 or TRBD2 may fit D (5 bases each). CDR3: CASGLDARGDLSYEQYF. The CDR3 DNA is TGTGCTAGTGGTTTGGACGCCCGAGGGGATCTCTCCTACGAGCAGTACTTC.